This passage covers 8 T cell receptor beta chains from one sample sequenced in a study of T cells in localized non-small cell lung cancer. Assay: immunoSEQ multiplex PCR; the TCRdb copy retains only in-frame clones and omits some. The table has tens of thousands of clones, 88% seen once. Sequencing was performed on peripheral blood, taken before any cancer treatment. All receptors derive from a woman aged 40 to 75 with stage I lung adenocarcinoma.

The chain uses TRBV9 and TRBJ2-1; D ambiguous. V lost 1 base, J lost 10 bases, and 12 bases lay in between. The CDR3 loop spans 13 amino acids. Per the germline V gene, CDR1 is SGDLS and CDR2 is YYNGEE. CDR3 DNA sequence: TGTGCCAGCAGCGTACACCTCCTCCGGGAGCAGTTCTTC. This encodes CASSVHLLREQFF.

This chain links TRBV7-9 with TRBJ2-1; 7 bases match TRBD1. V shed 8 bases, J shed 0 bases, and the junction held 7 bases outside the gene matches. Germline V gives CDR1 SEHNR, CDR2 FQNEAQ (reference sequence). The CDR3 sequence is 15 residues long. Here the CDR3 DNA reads TGTGCCAGCTCTGGTGGGACAGACTCCTACAATGAGCAGTTCTTC. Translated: CASSGGTDSYNEQFF.

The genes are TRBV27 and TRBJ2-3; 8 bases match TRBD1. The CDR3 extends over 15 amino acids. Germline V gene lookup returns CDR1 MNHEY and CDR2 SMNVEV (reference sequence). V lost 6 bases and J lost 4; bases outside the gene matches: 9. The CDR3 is CASSQQGALSDTQYF. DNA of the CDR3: TGTGCCAGCAGCCAGCAGGGGGCTCTCTCAGATACGCAGTATTTT.

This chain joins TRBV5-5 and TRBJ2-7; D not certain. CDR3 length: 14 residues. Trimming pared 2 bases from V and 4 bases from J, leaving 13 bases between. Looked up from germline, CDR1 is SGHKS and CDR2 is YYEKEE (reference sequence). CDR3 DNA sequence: TGTGCCAGCAGCTTAAAATATTCGATTTACGAGCAGTACTTC. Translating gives CASSLKYSIYEQYF.

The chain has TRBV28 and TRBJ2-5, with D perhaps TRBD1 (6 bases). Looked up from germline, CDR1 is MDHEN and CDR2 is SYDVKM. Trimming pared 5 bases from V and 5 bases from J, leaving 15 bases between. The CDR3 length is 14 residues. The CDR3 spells CASSIHRVGETQYF. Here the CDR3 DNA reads TGTGCCAGCAGTATTCACAGGGTCGGGGAGACCCAGTACTTC.

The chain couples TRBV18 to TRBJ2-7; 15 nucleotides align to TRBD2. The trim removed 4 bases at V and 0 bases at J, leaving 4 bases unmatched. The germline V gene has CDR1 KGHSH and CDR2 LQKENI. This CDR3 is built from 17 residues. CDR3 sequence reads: CASSRGTSGRSSYEQYF. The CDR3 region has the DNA TGTGCCAGCTCACGCGGGACTAGCGGGAGGAGCTCCTACGAGCAGTACTTC.

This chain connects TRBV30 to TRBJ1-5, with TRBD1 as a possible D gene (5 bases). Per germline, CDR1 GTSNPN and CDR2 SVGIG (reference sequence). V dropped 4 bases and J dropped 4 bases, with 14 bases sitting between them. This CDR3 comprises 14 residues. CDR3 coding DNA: TGTGCCTGGAACCGGGACGGGGGGAATCAGCCCCAGCATTTT. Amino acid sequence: CAWNRDGGNQPQHF.

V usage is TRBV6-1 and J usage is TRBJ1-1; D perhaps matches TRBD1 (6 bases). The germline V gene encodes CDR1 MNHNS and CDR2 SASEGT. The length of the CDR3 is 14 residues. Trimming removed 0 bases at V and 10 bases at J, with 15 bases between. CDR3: CASSEASRGASAFF. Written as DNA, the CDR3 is TGTGCCAGCAGTGAAGCTTCGCGGGGGGCATCAGCTTTCTTT.